This section outlines one TCR beta chain sequence together with its context. This CDR3 spans 14 amino acids. Trimming left V 0 bases short and J 6 bases short, with 13 bases between. Germline V CDR1 and CDR2: SGDLS, YYNGEE. This entry belongs to a study of T cell responses to AZD1222 COVID-19 vaccine. Profiled with immunoSEQ multiplex PCR; TCRdb holds only in-frame clones, not every one. The data show 90,000 to 110,000 clones, roughly 84% seen once. This specimen consisted of peripheral blood, obtained on day 0 of AZD1222 vaccination. The chain recombines TRBV9 with TRBJ2-7; D is perhaps TRBD1 (5 bases). The TCR was taken from an adult in good health. CDR3 sequence: CASSVDRSSSEQYF. In DNA form, the CDR3 reads TGTGCCAGCAGCGTAGACAGGAGCAGCTCCGAGCAGTACTTC.